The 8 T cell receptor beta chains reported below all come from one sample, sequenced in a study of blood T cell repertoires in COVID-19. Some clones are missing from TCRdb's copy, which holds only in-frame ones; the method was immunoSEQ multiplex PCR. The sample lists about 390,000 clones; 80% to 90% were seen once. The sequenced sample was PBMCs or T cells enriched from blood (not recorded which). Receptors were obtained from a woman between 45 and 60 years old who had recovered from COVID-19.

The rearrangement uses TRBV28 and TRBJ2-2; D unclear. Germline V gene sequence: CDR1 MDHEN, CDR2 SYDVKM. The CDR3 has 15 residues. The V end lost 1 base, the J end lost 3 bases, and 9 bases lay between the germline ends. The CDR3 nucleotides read TGTGCCAGCAGTTTATCGGCAGGTTACACCGGGGAGCTGTTTTTT. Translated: CASSLSAGYTGELFF.

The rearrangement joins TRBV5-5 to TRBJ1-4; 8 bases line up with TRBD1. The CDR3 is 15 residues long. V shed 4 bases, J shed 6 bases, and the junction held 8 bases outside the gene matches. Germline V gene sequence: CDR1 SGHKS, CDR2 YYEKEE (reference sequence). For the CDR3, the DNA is TGTGCCAGCAGCATCGATCAGGGGGCGTATGAAAAACTGTTTTTT. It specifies CASSIDQGAYEKLFF.

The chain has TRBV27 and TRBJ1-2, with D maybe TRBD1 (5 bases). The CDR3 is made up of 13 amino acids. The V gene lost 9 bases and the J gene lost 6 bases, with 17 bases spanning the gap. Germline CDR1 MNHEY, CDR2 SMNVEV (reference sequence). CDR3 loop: CASCEWGKDGYTF. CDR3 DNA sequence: TGTGCCAGTTGCGAGTGGGGCAAGGATGGCTACACCTTC.

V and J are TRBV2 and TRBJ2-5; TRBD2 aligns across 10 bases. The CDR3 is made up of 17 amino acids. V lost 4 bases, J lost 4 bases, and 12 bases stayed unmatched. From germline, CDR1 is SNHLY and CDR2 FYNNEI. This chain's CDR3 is CASSVASGGTGGETQYF. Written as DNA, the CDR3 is TGTGCCAGCAGTGTGGCTAGCGGGGGAACCGGCGGAGAGACCCAGTACTTC.

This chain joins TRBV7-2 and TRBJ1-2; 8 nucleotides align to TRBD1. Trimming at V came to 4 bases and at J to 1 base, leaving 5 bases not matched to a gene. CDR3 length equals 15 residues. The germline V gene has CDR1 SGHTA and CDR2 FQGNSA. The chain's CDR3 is CASSYTGGFNYGYTF. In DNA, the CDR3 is TGTGCCAGCAGCTATACAGGGGGTTTTAACTATGGCTACACCTTC.

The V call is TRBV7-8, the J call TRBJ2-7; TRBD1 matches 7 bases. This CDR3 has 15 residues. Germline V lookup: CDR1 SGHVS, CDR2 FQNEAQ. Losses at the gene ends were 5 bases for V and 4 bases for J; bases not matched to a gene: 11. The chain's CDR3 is CASSPRQGTLYEQYF. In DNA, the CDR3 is TGTGCCAGCAGCCCGCGACAGGGCACTCTGTACGAGCAGTACTTC. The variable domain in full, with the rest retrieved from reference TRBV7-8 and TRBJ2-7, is GAGVSQSPRYKVAKRGQDVALRCDPISGHVSLFWYQQALGQGPEFLTYFQNEAQLDKSGLPSDRFFAERPEGSVSTLKIQRTQQEDSAVYLCASSPRQGTLYEQYFGPGTRLTVT.

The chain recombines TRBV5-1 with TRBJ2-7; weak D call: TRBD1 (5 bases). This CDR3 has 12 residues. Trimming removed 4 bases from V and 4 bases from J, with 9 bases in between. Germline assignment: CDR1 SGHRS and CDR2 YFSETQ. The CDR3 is CASSPGHYEQYF. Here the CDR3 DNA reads TGCGCCAGCAGCCCAGGGCATTACGAGCAGTACTTC.

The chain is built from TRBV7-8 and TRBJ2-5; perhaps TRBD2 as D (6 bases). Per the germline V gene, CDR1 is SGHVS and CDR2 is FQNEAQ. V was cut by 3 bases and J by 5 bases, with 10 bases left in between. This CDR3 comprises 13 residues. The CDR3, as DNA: TGTGCCAGCAGCTTCGGAGGGACGGAGACCCAGTACTTC. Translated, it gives CASSFGGTETQYF.